This TCR beta chain derives from a study of blood T cells in healthy people across ages. About the research overall: Capture by template switching was about one barcoded beta molecule per two T cells.

With each sample, at least 5 micrograms of total RNA were extracted. Through a sample-barcoded 5' primer and a J-beta primer mix, a second PCR was run for 7 to 11 cycles. Each CDR3 protein gets one entry after TCRdb re-called the 5' RACE reads with MiXCR. The sample holds around 1.5 million distinct CDR3 sequences; 42% are singletons and the top ten take roughly 7.9%. The CDR3 sequence is 14 residues long. Trimming removed 7 bases from V and 11 bases from J, with 23 bases in between. The TCR sequence derives from a woman aged 18-29 years in good health. Sequencing was performed on blood. The chain carries TRBV12-3 or TRBV12-4 and TRBJ2-5; D tentatively reads TRBD1 or TRBD2 (6 bases each). CDR3 nucleotide sequence: TGTGCCAGCAATACACTAGCCGGGGGCAATGAGCAGTACTTC. This encodes CASNTLAGGNEQYF.